Presented here are 14 T cell receptor beta chains from one specimen sequenced in a study of T cells after yellow fever vaccination. TCRdb reprocessed the 5' RACE reads with MiXCR, giving one entry per CDR3 protein. The repertoire holds almost 600,000 distinct CDR3 sequences, with roughly 14% as singletons. The sequencing here drew on PBMCs, taken on the day of the yellow fever booster vaccination. The receptors were sampled from a young man who received the YFV17D yellow fever vaccine.

This chain connects TRBV7-2 to TRBJ2-5, with D perhaps given as TRBD1 or TRBD2 (5 bases each). CDR1 is SGHTA, CDR2 FQGNSA, per germline. This CDR3 comprises 15 residues. V was pared by 1 base and J by 6 bases, with 15 bases between. The CDR3 DNA reads TGTGCCAGCAGCTTAGAGGCAGTTGGGGGAAAGACCCAGTACTTC. Residues: CASSLEAVGGKTQYF.

Only a few counts were recorded for this clonotype. The rearrangement uses TRBV28 and TRBJ2-7; no clear D gene. This CDR3 spans 15 amino acids. In germline, CDR1 is MDHEN, CDR2 SYDVKM. The V end lost 5 bases, the J end lost 0 bases, and 14 bases lay between the germline ends. DNA of the CDR3: TGTGCCAGCAGTCTCCCAGCAGGCAACTCCTACGAGCAGTACTTC. Protein: CASSLPAGNSYEQYF.

This clonotype was counted a few times. The chain combines TRBV25-1 with TRBJ2-5; TRBD1 might be the D (5 bases). V was trimmed by 2 bases and J by 2 bases, leaving 6 bases between them. The CDR3 has 13 amino acids. CDR1 is MGHDK and CDR2 is SYGVNS in the germline V gene. This chain's CDR3 is CASSEPGQETQYF. The CDR3 DNA reads TGTGCCAGCAGTGAACCAGGGCAAGAGACCCAGTACTTC.

This clonotype was counted a few times. V and J are TRBV12-3 or TRBV12-4 and TRBJ2-1; no clear D. Trimming pared 6 bases from V and 0 bases from J, leaving 12 bases between. The CDR3 contains 15 residues. The DNA for the CDR3 is TGTGCCAGCAGCCCTTTTAGGAGCTCCTACAATGAGCAGTTCTTC. This encodes CASSPFRSSYNEQFF.

V is TRBV20-1 and J is TRBJ2-7, with TRBD2 matching 7 bases. V was pared by 5 bases and J by 2 bases, with 15 bases of the junction left unmatched. In germline, CDR1 is DFQATT, CDR2 SNEGSKA (reference sequence). The CDR3 sequence is 16 residues long. The CDR3 is CSAHTLALGGPYEQYF. CDR3 coding DNA: TGCAGTGCTCATACCCTAGCGTTGGGAGGGCCCTACGAGCAGTACTTC.

A few counts support this clonotype. This chain links TRBV7-2 with TRBJ2-1; D unclear. The CDR3 loop spans 14 amino acids. V was cut by 5 bases and J by 3 bases, with 11 bases left in between. The germline gives CDR1 SGHTA, CDR2 FQGNSA. CDR3 bases: TGTGCCAGCAGCCCCGTTGGGGTCTACAATGAGCAGTTCTTC. Protein product: CASSPVGVYNEQFF.

The chain has TRBV12-3 or TRBV12-4 and TRBJ2-3; 10 bases agree with TRBD1. The CDR3 is 19 residues long. Unmatched junction bases numbered 16, after V lost 2 bases and J lost 5 bases. The CDR3 region has the DNA TGTGCCAGCAGTTTATATGGTTGGAGCGGGACAGGGGAAGGAGATACGCAGTATTTT. Translating it yields CASSLYGWSGTGEGDTQYF.

This chain joins TRBV29-1 and TRBJ1-2; D is possibly TRBD1 (5 bases). Germline CDR1 reads SQVTM; CDR2 reads ANQGSEA. This CDR3 spans 13 amino acids. The V gene lost 5 bases and the J gene lost 5 bases, with 15 bases spanning the gap. CDR3 in DNA: TGCAGCGTTACCATACCGACAGCTTATGGCTACACCTTC. Protein sequence: CSVTIPTAYGYTF. The full variable domain, in which reference TRBV29-1 and TRBJ1-2 provide the parts outside the CDR3, is SAVISQKPSRDICQRGTSLTIQCQVDSQVTMMFWYRQQPGQSLTLIATANQGSEATYESGFVIDKFPISRPNLTFSTLTVSNMSPEDSSIYLCSVTIPTAYGYTFGSGTRLTVV.

V usage is TRBV18 and J usage is TRBJ2-7; a weak D match, TRBD1 (6 bases). Germline-derived CDR1 and CDR2 are KGHSH and LQKENI. CDR3 length: 14 amino acids. V lost 6 bases and J lost 2, with 14 bases in between. CDR3 nucleotides: TGTGCCAGCTCCCGGAACGAGGGGGCCTACGAGCAGTACTTC. Its translation is CASSRNEGAYEQYF.

The chain couples TRBV6-1 to TRBJ2-5; D call uncertain. Trimming stripped 6 bases from V and 0 bases from J, with 8 bases between. The CDR3 spans 13 residues. Germline CDR1 MNHNS, CDR2 SASEGT. CDR3 sequence reads: CASRPSYQETQYF. As DNA, the CDR3 is TGTGCCAGCAGGCCATCGTACCAAGAGACCCAGTACTTC.

This clonotype showed up just a few times. The genes are TRBV6-4 and TRBJ1-4, with D perhaps matching TRBD1 (5 bases). V was trimmed by 4 bases and J by 8 bases, leaving 23 bases between them. Per the germline V gene, CDR1 is MRHNA and CDR2 is SNTAGT. The CDR3 extends over 17 amino acids. For the CDR3, the DNA is TGTGCCAGCAGTGGACTCGGCTCGCCAGGGAGAAACGAAAAACTGTTTTTT. It translates to CASSGLGSPGRNEKLFF.

This clonotype turned up a few times. The gene calls are TRBV27 and TRBJ1-1; unclear D gene. Germline CDR1 reads MNHEY; CDR2 reads SMNVEV (reference sequence). Between the trimmed V and J ends, which lost 6 bases and 4 bases, there was a span of 9 bases. This CDR3 has 12 amino acids. The CDR3 nucleotides read TGTGCCAGCAGCTCCACCCCCACTGAAGCTTTCTTT. Protein product: CASSSTPTEAFF.

The chain carries TRBV20-1 and TRBJ2-5, with no clear D. Germline V gene sequence: CDR1 DFQATT, CDR2 SNEGSKA (reference sequence). V was pared by 4 bases and J by 4 bases, with 10 bases between. This CDR3 is 12 amino acids long. This CDR3 is CSATKVSETQYF. The DNA of the CDR3 is TGCAGTGCTACGAAAGTATCAGAGACCCAGTACTTC.

The sample holds a few counts of this clonotype. DNA of the CDR3: TGCGCCAGCTCTCTAGCGGACTACACCTACAATGAGCAGTTCTTC. This translates into CASSLADYTYNEQFF. The genes are TRBV5-1 and TRBJ2-1; 7 bases line up with TRBD2. This CDR3 comprises 15 residues. The V gene end was trimmed by 7 bases and the J gene end by 2 bases; junction bases not matched to a gene: 9. The germline CDR1 and CDR2 sequences are SGHRS and YFSETQ. The whole variable domain, remainder taken from reference TRBV5-1 and TRBJ2-1, is KAGVTQTPRYLIKTRGQQVTLSCSPISGHRSVSWYQQTPGQGLQFLFEYFSETQRNKGNFPGRFSGRQFSNSRSEMNVSTLELGDSALYLCASSLADYTYNEQFFGPGTRLTVL.